The T cell receptor beta chain described here comes from a study of blood T cells in healthy people across ages. The donors, healthy Caucasians from Russia, were aged about 6 to 95. At least 6 micrograms of total RNA were extracted per sample. Germline loops: CDR1 DFQATT, CDR2 SNEGSKA (reference sequence). Trimming left V 6 bases short and J 2 bases short, with 29 bases between. CDR3 size: 18 residues. Using a J-beta primer mix together with a sample-barcoded 5' primer, a second PCR was run for about 6 to 11 cycles. TCRdb processed the 5' RACE reads anew with MiXCR; each CDR3 protein has one entry. The profile shows about 640,000 distinct CDR3 sequences, 58% of them singletons.

The chain links TRBV20-1 to TRBJ2-7; tentatively, D is TRBD2 (7 bases). Material: blood. The TCR originated in a man between 60 and 75 years old in good health. For the CDR3, the DNA is TGCAGTGCCTCGGGGGGCGCGGGGCAGTTCTCCGAGGCCTACGAGCAGTACTTC. Protein: CSASGGAGQFSEAYEQYF.